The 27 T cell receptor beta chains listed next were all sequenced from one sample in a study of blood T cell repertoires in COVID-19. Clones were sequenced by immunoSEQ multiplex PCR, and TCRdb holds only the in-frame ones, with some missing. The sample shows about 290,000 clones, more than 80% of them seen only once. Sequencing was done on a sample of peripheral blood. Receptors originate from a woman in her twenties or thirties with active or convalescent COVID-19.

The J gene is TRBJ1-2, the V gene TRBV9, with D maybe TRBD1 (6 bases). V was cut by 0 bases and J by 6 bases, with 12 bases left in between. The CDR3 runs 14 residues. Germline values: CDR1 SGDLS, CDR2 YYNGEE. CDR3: CASSVVPGGDGYTF. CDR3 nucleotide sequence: TGTGCCAGCAGCGTAGTCCCGGGGGGCGATGGCTACACCTTC. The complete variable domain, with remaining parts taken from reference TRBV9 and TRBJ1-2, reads DSGVTQTPKHLITATGQRVTLRCSPRSGDLSVYWYQQSLDQGLQFLIQYYNGEERAKGNILERFSAQQFPDLHSELNLSSLELGDSALYFCASSVVPGGDGYTFGSGTRLTVV.

CDR3 protein: CASRGRIVPHYNEQFF. CDR3 bases: TGTGCCAGCAGGGGGCGAATTGTCCCACACTACAATGAGCAGTTCTTC. The rearrangement links TRBV2 to TRBJ2-1; possibly TRBD1 for D (5 bases). Trimming pared 6 bases from V and 3 bases from J, leaving 18 bases between. The CDR3 consists of 16 residues. Germline V gene lookup returns CDR1 SNHLY and CDR2 FYNNEI.

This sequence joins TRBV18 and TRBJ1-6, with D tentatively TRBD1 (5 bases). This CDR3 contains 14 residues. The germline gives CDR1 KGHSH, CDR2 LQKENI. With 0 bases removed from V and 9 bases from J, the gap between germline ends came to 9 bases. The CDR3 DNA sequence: TGTGCCAGCTCACCACCCTCAGGGTCTTCACCCCTCCACTTT. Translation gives CASSPPSGSSPLHF.

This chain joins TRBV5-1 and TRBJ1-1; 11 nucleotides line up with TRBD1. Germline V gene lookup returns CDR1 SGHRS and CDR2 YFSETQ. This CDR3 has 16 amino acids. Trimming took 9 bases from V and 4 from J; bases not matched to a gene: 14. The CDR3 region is CATRRDRGNSGTEAFF. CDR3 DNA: TGCGCCACCCGGAGGGACAGGGGGAATTCTGGCACTGAAGCTTTCTTT. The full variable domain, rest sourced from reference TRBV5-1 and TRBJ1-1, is KAGVTQTPRYLIKTRGQQVTLSCSPISGHRSVSWYQQTPGQGLQFLFEYFSETQRNKGNFPGRFSGRQFSNSRSEMNVSTLELGDSALYLCATRRDRGNSGTEAFFGQGTRLTVV.

The DNA for the CDR3 is TGTGCCTGGGCGACAGGGATGAGCACTGAAGCTTTCTTT. Its translation: CAWATGMSTEAFF. The chain employs TRBV30 and TRBJ1-1; 7 bases map to TRBD1. CDR1 and CDR2 (germline): GTSNPN, SVGIG (reference sequence). This CDR3 has 13 amino acids. J was trimmed by 4 bases and V by 5 bases; bases with no gene match: 7.

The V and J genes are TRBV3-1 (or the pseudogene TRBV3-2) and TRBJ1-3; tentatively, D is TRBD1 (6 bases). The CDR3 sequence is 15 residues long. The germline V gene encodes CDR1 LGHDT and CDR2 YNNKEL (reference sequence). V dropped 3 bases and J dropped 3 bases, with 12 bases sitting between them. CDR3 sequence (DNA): TGTGCCAGCAGCCATGAAGGGGGAAATGGAAACACCATATATTTT. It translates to CASSHEGGNGNTIYF.

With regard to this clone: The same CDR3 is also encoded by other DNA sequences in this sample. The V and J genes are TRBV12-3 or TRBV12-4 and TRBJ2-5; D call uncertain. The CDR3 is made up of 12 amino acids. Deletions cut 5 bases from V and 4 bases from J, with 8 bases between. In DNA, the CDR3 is TGTGCCAGCAGTCCCACGGGAGAGACCCAGTACTTC. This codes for CASSPTGETQYF.

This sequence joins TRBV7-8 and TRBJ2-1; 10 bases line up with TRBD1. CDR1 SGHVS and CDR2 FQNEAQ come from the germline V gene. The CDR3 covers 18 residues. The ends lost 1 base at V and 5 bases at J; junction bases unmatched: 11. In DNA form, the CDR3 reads TGTGCCAGCAGCTTAGTACTGGGTATGGGGACAGGGGACAATGAGCAGTTCTTC. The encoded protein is CASSLVLGMGTGDNEQFF.

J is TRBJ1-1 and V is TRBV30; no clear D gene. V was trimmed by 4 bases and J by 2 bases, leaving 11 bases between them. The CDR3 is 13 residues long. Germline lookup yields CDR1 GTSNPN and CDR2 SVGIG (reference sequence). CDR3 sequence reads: CAWTPHRNTEAFF. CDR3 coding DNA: TGTGCCTGGACCCCTCACAGAAACACTGAAGCTTTCTTT. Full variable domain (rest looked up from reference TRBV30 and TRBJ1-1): SQTIHQWPATLVQPVGSPLSLECTVEGTSNPNLYWYRQAAGRGLQLLFYSVGIGQISSEVPQNLSASRPQDRQFILSSKKLLLSDSGFYLCAWTPHRNTEAFFGQGTRLTVV.

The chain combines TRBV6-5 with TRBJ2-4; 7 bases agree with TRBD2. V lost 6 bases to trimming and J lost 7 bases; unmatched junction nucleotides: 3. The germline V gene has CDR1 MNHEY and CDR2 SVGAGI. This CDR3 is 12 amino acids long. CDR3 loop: CASSRDYNIQYF. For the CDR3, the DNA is TGTGCCAGCAGCCGGGACTACAACATTCAGTACTTC.

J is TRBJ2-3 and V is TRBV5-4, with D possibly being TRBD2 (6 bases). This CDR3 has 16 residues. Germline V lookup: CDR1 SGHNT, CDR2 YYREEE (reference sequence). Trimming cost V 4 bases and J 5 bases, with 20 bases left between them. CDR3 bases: TGTGCCAGCAGCCCATCCGGGACTGTTAAGGAAGATACGCAGTATTTT. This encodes CASSPSGTVKEDTQYF.

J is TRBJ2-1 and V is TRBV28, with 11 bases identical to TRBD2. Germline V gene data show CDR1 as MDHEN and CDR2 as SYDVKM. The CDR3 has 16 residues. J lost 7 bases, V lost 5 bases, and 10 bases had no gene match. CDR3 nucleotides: TGTGCCAGCAGTCTCTCCCTAGCGGGGGGTAATAATGAGCAGTTCTTC. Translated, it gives CASSLSLAGGNNEQFF. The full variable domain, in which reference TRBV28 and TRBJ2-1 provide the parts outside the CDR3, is DVKVTQSSRYLVKRTGEKVFLECVQDMDHENMFWYRQDPGLGLRLIYFSYDVKMKEKGDIPEGYSVSREKKERFSLILESASTNQTSMYLCASSLSLAGGNNEQFFGPGTRLTVL.

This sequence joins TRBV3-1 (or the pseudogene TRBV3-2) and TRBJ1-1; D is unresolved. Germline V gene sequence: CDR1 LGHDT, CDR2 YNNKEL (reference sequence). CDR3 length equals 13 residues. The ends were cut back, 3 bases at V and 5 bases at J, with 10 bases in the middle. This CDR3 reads CASSQTPGTEAFF. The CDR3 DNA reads TGTGCCAGCAGCCAGACCCCGGGGACTGAAGCTTTCTTT.

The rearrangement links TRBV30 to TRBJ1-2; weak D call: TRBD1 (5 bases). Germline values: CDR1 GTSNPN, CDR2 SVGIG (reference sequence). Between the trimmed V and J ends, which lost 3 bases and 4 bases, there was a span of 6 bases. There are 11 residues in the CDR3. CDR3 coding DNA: TGTGCCTGGAGGGGGGGCTATGGCTACACCTTC. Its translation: CAWRGGYGYTF.

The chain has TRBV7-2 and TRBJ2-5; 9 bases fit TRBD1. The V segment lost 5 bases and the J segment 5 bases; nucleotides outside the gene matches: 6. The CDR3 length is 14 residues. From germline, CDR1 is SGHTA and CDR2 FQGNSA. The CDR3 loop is CASSPQGAAETQYF. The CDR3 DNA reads TGTGCCAGCAGCCCACAGGGGGCGGCGGAGACCCAGTACTTC.

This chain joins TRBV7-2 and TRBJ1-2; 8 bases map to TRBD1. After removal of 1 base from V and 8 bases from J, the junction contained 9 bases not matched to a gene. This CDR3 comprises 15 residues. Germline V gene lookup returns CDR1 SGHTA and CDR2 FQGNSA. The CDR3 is CASSLVYQGAEGYTF. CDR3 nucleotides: TGTGCCAGCAGCTTAGTATACCAGGGGGCGGAGGGCTACACCTTC.

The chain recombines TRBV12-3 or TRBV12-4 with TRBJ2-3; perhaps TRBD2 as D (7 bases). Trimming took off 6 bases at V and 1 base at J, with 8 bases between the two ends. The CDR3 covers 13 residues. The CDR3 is CASSGGRTDTQYF. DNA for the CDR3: TGTGCCAGCAGCGGGGGGCGCACAGATACGCAGTATTTT.

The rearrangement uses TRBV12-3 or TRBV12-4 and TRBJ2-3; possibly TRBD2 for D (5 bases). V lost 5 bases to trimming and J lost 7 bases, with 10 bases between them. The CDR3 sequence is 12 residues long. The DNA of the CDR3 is TGTGCCAGCAGTCCCTCGGGATATACGCAGTATTTT. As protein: CASSPSGYTQYF.

The CDR3 region has the DNA TGTGCCAGCACTCGGGTCTCTGGAAACACCATATATTTT. Translated: CASTRVSGNTIYF. This sequence joins TRBV5-6 and TRBJ1-3; D gene uncertain. The CDR3 is 13 amino acids. CDR1 and CDR2 (germline): SGHDT, YYEEEE. V was cut by 6 bases and J by 0 bases, with 7 bases left in between.

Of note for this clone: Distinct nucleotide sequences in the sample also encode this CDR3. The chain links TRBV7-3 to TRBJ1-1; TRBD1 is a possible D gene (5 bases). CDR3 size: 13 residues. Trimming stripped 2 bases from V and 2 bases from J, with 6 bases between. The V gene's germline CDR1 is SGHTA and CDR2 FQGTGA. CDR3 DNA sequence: TGTGCCAGCAGCTTAGACAGAAACACTGAAGCTTTCTTT. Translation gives CASSLDRNTEAFF.

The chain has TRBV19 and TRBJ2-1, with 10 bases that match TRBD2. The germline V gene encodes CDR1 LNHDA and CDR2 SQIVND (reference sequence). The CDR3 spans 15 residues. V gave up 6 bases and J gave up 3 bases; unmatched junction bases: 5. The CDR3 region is CASRSSGGIYNEQFF. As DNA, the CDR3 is TGTGCCAGTAGGAGTAGCGGGGGGATCTACAATGAGCAGTTCTTC. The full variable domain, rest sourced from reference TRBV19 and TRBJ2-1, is DGGITQSPKYLFRKEGQNVTLSCEQNLNHDAMYWYRQDPGQGLRLIYYSQIVNDFQKGDIAEGYSVSREKKESFPLTVTSAQKNPTAFYLCASRSSGGIYNEQFFGPGTRLTVL.

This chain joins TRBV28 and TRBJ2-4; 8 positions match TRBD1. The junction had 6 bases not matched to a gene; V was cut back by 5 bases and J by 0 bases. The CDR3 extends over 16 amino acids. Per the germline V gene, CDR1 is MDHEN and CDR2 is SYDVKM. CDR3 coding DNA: TGTGCCAGCAGTCCGCAGGGGGCCCAAGCCAAAAACATTCAGTACTTC. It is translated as CASSPQGAQAKNIQYF.

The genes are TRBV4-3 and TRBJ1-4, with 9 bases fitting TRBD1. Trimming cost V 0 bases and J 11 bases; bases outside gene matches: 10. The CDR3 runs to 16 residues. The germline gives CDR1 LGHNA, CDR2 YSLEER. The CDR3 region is CASSQDGTGSGKKLFF. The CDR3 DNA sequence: TGCGCCAGCAGCCAAGATGGGACAGGGAGTGGGAAGAAACTGTTTTTT.

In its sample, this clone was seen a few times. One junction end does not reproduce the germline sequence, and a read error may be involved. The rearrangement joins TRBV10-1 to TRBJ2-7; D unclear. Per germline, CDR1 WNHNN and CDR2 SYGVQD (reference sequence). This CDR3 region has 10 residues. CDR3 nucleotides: TGCGCCAGCAGTGAGTCAGGCAGGTCCTTC. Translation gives CASSESGRSF.

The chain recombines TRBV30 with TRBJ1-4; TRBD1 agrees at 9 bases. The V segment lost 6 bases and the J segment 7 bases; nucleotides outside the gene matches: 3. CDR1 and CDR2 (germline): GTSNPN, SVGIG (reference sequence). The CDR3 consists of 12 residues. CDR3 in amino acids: CACRQGGEKLFF. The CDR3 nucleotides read TGTGCCTGTAGACAGGGGGGTGAAAAACTGTTTTTT.

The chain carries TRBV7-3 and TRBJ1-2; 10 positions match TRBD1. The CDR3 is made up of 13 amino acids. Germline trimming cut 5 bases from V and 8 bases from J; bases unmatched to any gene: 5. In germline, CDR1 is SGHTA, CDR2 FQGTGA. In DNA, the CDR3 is TGTGCCAGCAGCCCGGGACAGGGGAACGGCTACACCTTC. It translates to CASSPGQGNGYTF. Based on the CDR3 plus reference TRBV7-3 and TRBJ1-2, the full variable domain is GAGVSQTPSNKVTEKGKYVELRCDPISGHTALYWYRQSLGQGPEFLIYFQGTGAADDSGLPNDRFFAVRPEGSVSTLKIQRTERGDSAVYLCASSPGQGNGYTFGSGTRLTVV.

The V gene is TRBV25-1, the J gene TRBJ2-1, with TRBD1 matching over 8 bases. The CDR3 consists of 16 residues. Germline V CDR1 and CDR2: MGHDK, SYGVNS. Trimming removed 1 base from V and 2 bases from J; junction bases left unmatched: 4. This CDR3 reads CASSEWAGGTYNEQFF. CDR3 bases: TGTGCCAGCAGTGAATGGGCAGGGGGCACCTACAATGAGCAGTTCTTC.